This TCR beta chain emerged from a study of control samples from healthy donors and cancer patients (dated by TCRdb to 2018 to 2020). Receptors were amplified or captured by the immunoSEQ multiplex PCR assay. What TCRdb holds here is the immuneACCESS table cut down to in-frame rearrangements. Part of the clones is not present; checked against another copy, under half of the missing clones reflect an unresolved V gene, and the others are unexplained. The sample records roughly 120,000 clones, roughly 84% of which are singletons. The ten most abundant clones make up roughly 3.2% of the sample. V and J are trimmed by 1 base and 5 bases, and the gene matches miss 4 bases of the junction. Per the germline V gene (reference sequence), LGHDT is the CDR1 and YNNKEL is the CDR2. The CDR3 runs 16 residues from the cysteine to the phenylalanine. The entry retains the CDR3 DNA only, 48 bases that are in frame from base 1.

About this clone itself: This receptor's antigen is unknown. Base qualities are not at hand, and no much larger clone is one base apart. In the same sample, other DNA sequences code for this CDR3.

This clonotype originated in a man in his fifties or sixties in good health. Here the chain combines TRBV3-1 (or the pseudogene TRBV3-2) and TRBJ2-5, with 13 junctional bases fitting TRBD2. Source material: blood. The CDR3 loop reads CASSQGLAGGKETQYF. The DNA reads TGTGCCAGCAGCCAAGGACTAGCGGGGGGTAAGGAGACCCAGTACTTC.